The sequence of this T cell receptor (beta chain) was determined in a study of T cell changes during pregnancy in multiple sclerosis (dated by TCRdb to about 2019). Turning to the overall study: Changes in the T cell repertoire over the course of pregnancy were examined in this study in women with multiple sclerosis.

As to this clone: Its target antigen remains unknown. Base qualities are missing; no much larger clone stands one base away.

From the cysteine up to the phenylalanine, the CDR3 has a length of 19 residues. Of all the DNA, just the CDR3 is kept, 57 bases in frame from base 1. Trimming accounts for 3 bases at V and 5 bases at J, while the number of junction bases matched to no gene is 19. Sequences MNHEY (CDR1) and SMNVEV (CDR2) are obtained from the germline V gene (reference sequence). To prepare the library, the immunoSEQ multiplex PCR assay was applied. TCRdb took this table from immuneACCESS and kept in-frame rearrangements with V and J called. Such tables lack part of the clones; where checked against another copy, unresolved V genes explain under half of the gap, and the rest is unexplained. This sample has over 60,000 clones in its table, and 90% to 95% of those were observed once. Clones ranked in the top ten supply approximately 1% of the sample.

This clonotype was sampled from a female donor with multiple sclerosis, enrolled in a pregnancy study. In this chain, TRBV27 is recombined with TRBJ2-4, with 7 central nucleotides matching TRBD1. This specimen was peripheral blood, taken in the first trimester of pregnancy. In nucleotides, the sequence is TGTGCCAGCAGTTTTAAGGGAAGGGGGCTTAATTGGGCCGAAAACATTCAGTACTTC. It translates to CASSFKGRGLNWAENIQYF.